The source of this T cell receptor (beta chain) is a study of identical twins. Study-wide results and caveats: The study reached conclusions through statistical analysis that was cross-sectional, not following the same donors.

The CDR3 length is 14 residues. V was pared by 3 bases and J by 1 base, with 6 bases between. Germline V CDR1 and CDR2: SNHLY, FYNNEI. After template switching added a universal primer site, the resulting cDNA carried unique molecular identifiers. Each CDR3 protein is one row after TCRdb ran MiXCR on the 5' RACE reads. The table shows roughly 710,000 distinct CDR3 sequences, with around 5.7% occurring only once. Comment on this clonotype: The antigen is not known.

This sequence joins TRBV2 and TRBJ2-2; D ambiguous. The receptor's source is a man younger than 30 in good health. Material for sequencing was naive T cells sorted from blood. Here the CDR3 DNA reads TGTGCCAGCAGTGACCTCCTGAACACCGGGGAGCTGTTTTTT. As protein: CASSDLLNTGELFF.